This record looks at one TCR beta chain sequence and its context. Its antigen is not known. The data were produced by immunoSEQ multiplex PCR, yet TCRdb's version contains in-frame clones alone and is incomplete. This table holds approximately 4,900 clones, roughly 79% found once. Resections took place in Japan or China from the mid-2010s to the late 2010s. The CDR3 is 15 amino acids. V lost 8 bases and J lost 2; bases outside the gene matches: 10. In germline, CDR1 is MDHEN, CDR2 SYDVKM. This sample stems from a study of immune evolution from preneoplasia to lung adenocarcinoma. Overall study results and limits: Normal lung had highest clonality; later lesions appeared denser, more diverse. Normal lung had the highest top T cell clone frequencies.

The receptor was derived from a person aged 55-75 years with lung adenocarcinoma. This chain uses TRBV28 with TRBJ1-2; 8 bases fit TRBD1. The specimen was FFPE normal lung tissue adjacent to the tumor. CDR3 sequence: CASLMTGANNYGYTF. The CDR3 coding sequence is TGTGCCAGCCTAATGACAGGGGCGAACAACTATGGCTACACCTTC.